The clone carrying this TCR beta chain was detected ten times or more. Its matching antigen is unknown. This specimen belongs to a study of T cell repertoires in cytomegalovirus infection. Study-wide context: Shared public TCR beta signatures pointed to both CMV infection and a matching HLA type.

Using its own MiXCR run on the reads, TCRdb lists one record per CDR3 protein. The sample has under 150,000 distinct CDR3 sequences; roughly 9% are singletons. Overall study results and limits: Pooled public TCR beta family frequency picked out CMV carriers with the relevant HLA. HLA-C-restricted CMV clonotypes gave the most frequent clonotype in two of eight donors.

Germline V gene sequence: CDR1 SNHLY, CDR2 FYNNEI. The CDR3 has 14 residues. Trimming removed 4 bases from V and 7 bases from J, with 14 bases in between. V is TRBV2 and J is TRBJ1-5, with D possibly being TRBD1 (5 bases). The sequencing sample was made of PBMCs. The receptor was isolated from a human donor in good health (CMV status not recorded). Some clones in this sample may be carry-over from other donors' samples. The CDR3 protein is CASSAGREGQPQHF. The CDR3 bases are TGTGCCAGCAGTGCTGGCAGGGAAGGACAGCCCCAGCATTTT.